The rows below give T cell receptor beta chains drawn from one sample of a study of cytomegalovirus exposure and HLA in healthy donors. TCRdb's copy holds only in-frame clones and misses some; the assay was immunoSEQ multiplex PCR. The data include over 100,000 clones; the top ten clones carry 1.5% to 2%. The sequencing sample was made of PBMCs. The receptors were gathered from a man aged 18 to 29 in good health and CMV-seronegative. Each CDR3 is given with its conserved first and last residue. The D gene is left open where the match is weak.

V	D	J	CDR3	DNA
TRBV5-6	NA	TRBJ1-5	CASSLEGGANQPQHF	TGTGCCAGCAGCTTGGAGGGGGGGGCTAATCAGCCCCAGCATTTT
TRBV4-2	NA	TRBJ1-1	CASSQDERQGGGVVTEAFF	TGTGCCAGCAGCCAAGACGAGAGGCAGGGTGGAGGGGTGGTCACTGAAGCTTTCTTT
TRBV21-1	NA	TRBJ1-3	CASSKAHGTGSRSGNTIYF	TGTGCCAGCAGCAAAGCGCACGGGACAGGGTCGCGCTCTGGAAACACCATATATTTT
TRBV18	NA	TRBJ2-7	CASSQSQGRRPYEQYF	TGTGCCAGCTCACAGTCACAGGGCCGACGACCCTACGAGCAGTACTTC
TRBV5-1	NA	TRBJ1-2	CASSLEQNYGYTF	TGCGCCAGCAGCTTGGAACAGAACTATGGCTACACCTTC
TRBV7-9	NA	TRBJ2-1	CASSLAQGTYNEQFF	TGTGCCAGCAGCTTAGCACAGGGTACCTACAATGAGCAGTTCTTC
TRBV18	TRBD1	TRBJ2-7	CASSPPGQGYEQYF	TGTGCCAGCTCACCACCGGGACAGGGCTACGAGCAGTACTTC
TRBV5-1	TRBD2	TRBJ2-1	CASSFYLGTSGSRGEQFF	TGCGCCAGCAGCTTCTATCTAGGGACTAGCGGTTCGAGAGGTGAGCAGTTCTTC
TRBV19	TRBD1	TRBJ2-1	CASSPRWTGAYNEQFF	TGTGCCAGTAGTCCCCGATGGACAGGGGCCTACAATGAGCAGTTCTTC
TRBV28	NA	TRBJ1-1	CASKGYLFTEAFF	TGTGCCAGCAAGGGGTATCTCTTCACTGAAGCTTTCTTT
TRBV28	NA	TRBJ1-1	CASSLAEIKTEAFF	TGTGCCAGCAGTTTGGCAGAAATCAAGACTGAAGCTTTCTTT
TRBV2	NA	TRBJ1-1	CASSDRLGTPEAFF	TGTGCCAGCAGTGATCGGCTAGGGACACCTGAAGCTTTCTTT
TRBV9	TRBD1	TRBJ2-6	CASSVGQGGVSGANVLTF	TGTGCCAGCAGCGTAGGACAGGGGGGTGTCTCTGGGGCCAACGTCCTGACTTTC
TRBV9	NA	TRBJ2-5	CASSVAGVEAETQYF	TGTGCCAGCAGCGTAGCGGGAGTAGAGGCGGAGACCCAGTACTTC
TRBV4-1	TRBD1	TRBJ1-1	CASSQPPNRGRRNTEAFF	TGCGCCAGCAGCCAGCCCCCTAACAGGGGTCGAAGGAACACTGAAGCTTTCTTT
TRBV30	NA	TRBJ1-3	CAWSAQISGNTIYF	TGTGCCTGGAGTGCACAGATCTCGGGAAACACCATATATTTT
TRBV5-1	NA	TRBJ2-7	CASSPPGLARTCEQYF	TGCGCCAGCAGCCCCCCTGGGCTAGCGCGGACCTGCGAGCAGTACTTC